A single sample is the source of the 26 T cell receptor beta chains below, sequenced in a study of long-term antiretroviral therapy in people with HIV. Sequencing used immunoSEQ v3.0 at survey level. The assay was immunoSEQ multiplex PCR, and TCRdb's table has in-frame clones only and misses some. This sample has about 25,000 clones, with 60% to 85% found just once. Sample: unsorted PBMCs, taken 2.1 years after starting antiretroviral therapy. These receptors originate from a man aged 25-45 years with HIV.

The chain combines TRBV30 with TRBJ1-2; maybe TRBD1 (5 bases). This CDR3 contains 14 residues. The V and J ends lost 4 bases and 4 bases respectively, with 16 bases between them. Germline lookup yields CDR1 GTSNPN and CDR2 SVGIG (reference sequence). The CDR3 coding sequence is TGTGCCTGGACCCATGACAGAGTCAGCTATGGCTACACCTTC. Encoded protein: CAWTHDRVSYGYTF.

This clone was counted a single time. V gene TRBV19 combines with J gene TRBJ1-1; D unclear. The CDR3 consists of 13 residues. Germline lookup yields CDR1 LNHDA and CDR2 SQIVND (reference sequence). Trimming cost V 5 bases and J 6 bases, with 13 bases left between them. The CDR3, as DNA: TGTGCCAGTAGTTCCCCCCTCGGTGCTGAAGCTTTCTTT. Residues: CASSSPLGAEAFF.

J is TRBJ2-1 and V is TRBV10-3, with 7 bases fitting TRBD1. After removal of 10 bases from V and 5 bases from J, the junction contained 2 bases not matched to a gene. The CDR3 extends over 11 amino acids. CDR1 ENHRY and CDR2 SYGVKD come from the germline V gene. In DNA, the CDR3 is TGTGCCACGACAGGGAACAATGAGCAGTTCTTC. Translated: CATTGNNEQFF.

V and J are TRBV7-8 and TRBJ1-5; no reliable D call. V was pared by 3 bases and J by 3 bases, with 6 bases between. CDR1 is SGHVS and CDR2 is FQNEAQ in the germline V gene. This CDR3 is built from 13 residues. CDR3 coding DNA: TGTGCCAGCAGCTTTGTGAACAATCAGCCCCAGCATTTT. This translates into CASSFVNNQPQHF.

The chain combines TRBV19 with TRBJ1-5; D is perhaps TRBD1 (5 bases). Trimming took 5 bases from V and 0 from J, leaving 14 bases between them. Looked up from germline, CDR1 is LNHDA and CDR2 is SQIVND (reference sequence). There are 16 residues in the CDR3. CDR3 in amino acids: CASSQGRGSSNQPQHF. As DNA, the CDR3 is TGTGCCAGTAGTCAGGGCCGAGGGAGTAGCAATCAGCCCCAGCATTTT.

The chain combines TRBV18 with TRBJ2-1; TRBD2 is a possible D gene (6 bases). CDR3 size: 13 residues. Germline V CDR1 and CDR2: KGHSH, LQKENI. V gave up 2 bases and J gave up 8 bases, with 10 bases separating them. The CDR3 spells CASSPGGGYEQFF. In DNA form, the CDR3 reads TGTGCCAGCTCACCAGGGGGAGGCTATGAGCAGTTCTTC.

The V and J genes are TRBV18 and TRBJ2-7, with D possibly matching TRBD2 (5 bases). There are 13 residues in the CDR3. CDR1 KGHSH and CDR2 LQKENI come from the germline V gene. Trimming removed 3 bases at V and 3 bases at J, with 9 bases between. The CDR3 reads CASSPGGDYEQYF. The CDR3 region has the DNA TGTGCCAGCTCACCCGGAGGAGACTACGAGCAGTACTTC. The variable domain in full, with the rest retrieved from reference TRBV18 and TRBJ2-7, is NAGVMQNPRHLVRRRGQEARLRCSPMKGHSHVYWYRQLPEEGLKFMVYLQKENIIDESGMPKERFSAEFPKEGPSILRIQQVVRGDSAAYFCASSPGGDYEQYFGPGTRLTVT.

The chain links TRBV2 to TRBJ1-2; 8 positions match TRBD1. Losses at the gene ends were 2 bases for V and 4 bases for J; bases not matched to a gene: 9. CDR3 length: 16 residues. Per the germline V gene, CDR1 is SNHLY and CDR2 is FYNNEI. The DNA of the CDR3 is TGTGCCAGCAGTGAACAGGGGGCGTCGTTCCCCTATGGCTACACCTTC. This gives the protein CASSEQGASFPYGYTF.

This clone occurred a few times. J is TRBJ1-6 and V is TRBV27, with 10 bases identical to TRBD1. There are 16 residues in the CDR3. Trimming removed 6 bases from V and 4 bases from J; junction bases left unmatched: 6. CDR1 and CDR2 from the germline V gene are MNHEY and SMNVEV (reference sequence). The CDR3 DNA reads TGTGCCAGCAGACGGACAGGGGGAAGTTATAATTCACCCCTCCACTTT. Translation gives CASRRTGGSYNSPLHF.

This chain joins TRBV7-9 and TRBJ1-5, with a weak D call TRBD1 (6 bases). Trimming cost V 1 base and J 7 bases, with 8 bases left between them. This CDR3 contains 13 residues. Germline V lookup: CDR1 SEHNR, CDR2 FQNEAQ (reference sequence). This chain's CDR3 is CASSLEGGQPQHF. CDR3 in DNA: TGTGCCAGCAGCTTAGAGGGGGGGCAGCCCCAGCATTTT. Filled out from reference TRBV7-9 and TRBJ1-5, the complete variable domain reads DTGVSQNPRHKITKRGQNVTFRCDPISEHNRLYWYRQTLGQGPEFLTYFQNEAQLEKSRLLSDRFSAERPKGSFSTLEIQRTEQGDSAMYLCASSLEGGQPQHFGDGTRLSIL.

The rearrangement uses TRBV29-1 and TRBJ1-5; D is undetermined. Germline V CDR1 and CDR2: SQVTM, ANQGSEA. The CDR3 totals 13 residues. V was clipped by 4 bases and J by 4 bases, with 11 bases between them. DNA for the CDR3: TGCAGCGTTGTTACAGAGTGGAATCAGCCCCAGCATTTT. Its protein is CSVVTEWNQPQHF.

This rearrangement joins TRBV5-1 to TRBJ2-1; D perhaps matches TRBD2 (5 bases). Germline V CDR1 and CDR2: SGHRS, YFSETQ. Trimming took 6 bases from V and 0 from J, leaving 13 bases between them. The CDR3 runs 15 residues. The CDR3: CASTSGAVSYNEQFF. CDR3 coding DNA: TGCGCCAGCACCTCCGGAGCGGTCTCCTACAATGAGCAGTTCTTC.

The chain joins TRBV11-2 to TRBJ2-5; D not resolved. The length of the CDR3 is 12 residues. The V gene's germline CDR1 is SGHAT and CDR2 FQNNGV. Trimming took 5 bases from V and 5 from J, leaving 9 bases between them. The CDR3 nucleotides are TGTGCCAGCAGCCCCGAAATGGAGACCCAGTACTTC. Translation: CASSPEMETQYF.

This rearrangement joins TRBV30 to TRBJ1-5; D possibly corresponds to TRBD1 (5 bases). The CDR3 totals 16 residues. V gave up 2 bases and J gave up 6 bases, with 20 bases separating them. Germline CDR1 reads GTSNPN; CDR2 reads SVGIG (reference sequence). For the CDR3, the DNA is TGTGCCTGGAGTCCCCCGTTTCTAAGGGGAAGTCAGCCCCAGCATTTT. Its translation: CAWSPPFLRGSQPQHF.

This sequence joins TRBV6-5 and TRBJ1-5, with unresolved D. The V gene lost 4 bases and the J gene lost 4 bases, with 5 bases spanning the gap. This CDR3 spans 12 amino acids. The germline V gene has CDR1 MNHEY and CDR2 SVGAGI. CDR3 in amino acids: CASSSPNQPQHF. The CDR3, as DNA: TGTGCCAGCAGTTCCCCGAATCAGCCCCAGCATTTT.

The V call is TRBV11-2, the J call TRBJ1-4; the D gene is possibly TRBD1 (5 bases). V was trimmed by 6 bases and J by 5 bases, leaving 13 bases between them. The CDR3 runs to 14 residues. The germline V gene encodes CDR1 SGHAT and CDR2 FQNNGV. The CDR3 reads CASRRDSGNEKLFF. Here the CDR3 DNA reads TGTGCCAGCAGGAGGGACTCCGGGAATGAAAAACTGTTTTTT.

The CDR3 reads CASSLGRAALKTNSQNYGYTF. The CDR3 region has the DNA TGCGCCAGCAGCTTGGGTAGGGCCGCCTTAAAAACGAACTCCCAAAACTATGGCTACACCTTC. The chain couples TRBV5-1 to TRBJ1-2; D uncertain. This CDR3 is 21 amino acids long. V lost 0 bases and J lost 2, with 29 bases in between. CDR1 SGHRS and CDR2 YFSETQ come from the germline V gene.

V gene TRBV30 combines with J gene TRBJ1-1; D is undetermined. CDR3 length: 13 amino acids. V lost 5 bases and J lost 4, with 14 bases in between. CDR1 is GTSNPN and CDR2 is SVGIG in the germline V gene (reference sequence). The CDR3 protein is CAWARDRTTEAFF. Here the CDR3 DNA reads TGTGCCTGGGCCCGGGATCGGACCACTGAAGCTTTCTTT. The variable domain in full, with the rest retrieved from reference TRBV30 and TRBJ1-1, is SQTIHQWPATLVQPVGSPLSLECTVEGTSNPNLYWYRQAAGRGLQLLFYSVGIGQISSEVPQNLSASRPQDRQFILSSKKLLLSDSGFYLCAWARDRTTEAFFGQGTRLTVV.

This clone is a singleton in its sample. The chain couples TRBV19 to TRBJ1-3, with a weak D call TRBD1 (5 bases). V dropped 6 bases and J dropped 3 bases, with 18 bases sitting between them. The CDR3 sequence is 16 residues long. The germline gives CDR1 LNHDA, CDR2 SQIVND (reference sequence). The CDR3: CASSPNQGTFGNTIYF. The DNA of the CDR3 is TGTGCCAGTAGCCCCAACCAGGGCACGTTTGGAAACACCATATATTTT.

The chain employs TRBV18 and TRBJ2-7; 7 nucleotides align to TRBD2. This CDR3 comprises 15 residues. Germline V lookup: CDR1 KGHSH, CDR2 LQKENI. The J segment lost 0 bases and the V segment lost 1 base, leaving 3 bases of the junction unmatched. CDR3 loop: CASSPLPSGSYEQYF. Written as DNA, the CDR3 is TGTGCCAGCTCACCACTCCCTAGCGGCTCCTACGAGCAGTACTTC. The full variable domain, rest sourced from reference TRBV18 and TRBJ2-7, is NAGVMQNPRHLVRRRGQEARLRCSPMKGHSHVYWYRQLPEEGLKFMVYLQKENIIDESGMPKERFSAEFPKEGPSILRIQQVVRGDSAAYFCASSPLPSGSYEQYFGPGTRLTVT.

This chain links TRBV19 with TRBJ2-3; a possible D gene is TRBD2 (5 bases). Looked up from germline, CDR1 is LNHDA and CDR2 is SQIVND (reference sequence). This CDR3 region has 14 residues. Trimming took off 5 bases at V and 1 base at J, with 10 bases between the two ends. The CDR3 DNA reads as TGTGCCAGTAGTTTAGCGTACGGCACAGATACGCAGTATTTT. It translates to CASSLAYGTDTQYF.

CDR3 nucleotides: TGTGCCAGTAGTCCATTGACAGGTCTCGGCAATCAGCCCCAGCATTTT. Translating it yields CASSPLTGLGNQPQHF. The chain uses TRBV19 and TRBJ1-5, with TRBD1 as a possible D gene (6 bases). CDR1 LNHDA and CDR2 SQIVND come from the germline V gene (reference sequence). This CDR3 is 16 amino acids long. The V end was cut by 5 bases, the J end by 2 bases, with 16 bases between.

The V and J genes are TRBV6-6 and TRBJ2-3; D unclear. The germline gives CDR1 MNHNY, CDR2 SVGAGI (reference sequence). CDR3 length: 14 amino acids. V lost 2 bases and J 4 bases, leaving 10 bases between the germline ends. The CDR3 here is CASSYRLSSDTQYF. CDR3 DNA: TGTGCCAGCAGTTACAGGCTTTCCTCAGATACGCAGTATTTT.

The CDR3 is CASSPDNSGNTIYF. The CDR3, as DNA: TGTGCCAGCAGCCCAGATAACTCTGGAAACACCATATATTTT. The genes are TRBV7-9 and TRBJ1-3; D gene uncertain. Deletions cut 5 bases from V and 0 bases from J, with 8 bases between. CDR1 SEHNR and CDR2 FQNEAQ come from the germline V gene (reference sequence). This CDR3 spans 14 amino acids.

J is TRBJ1-2 and V is TRBV9; D uncertain. V dropped 0 bases and J dropped 0 bases, with 9 bases sitting between them. The CDR3 runs 15 residues. Germline V lookup: CDR1 SGDLS, CDR2 YYNGEE. CDR3 nucleotides: TGTGCCAGCAGCGTAGCGGCAGAGGCTAACTATGGCTACACCTTC. Translation gives CASSVAAEANYGYTF.

V usage is TRBV7-3 and J usage is TRBJ2-1; possibly TRBD1 for D (6 bases). The CDR3 is 15 residues long. The V end was cut by 8 bases, the J end by 2 bases, with 16 bases between. Germline V gene data show CDR1 as SGHTA and CDR2 as FQGTGA. The CDR3 sequence is CASRRTAGTYNEQFF. In nucleotides, the CDR3 is TGTGCCAGCCGACGGACAGCAGGCACCTACAATGAGCAGTTCTTC.